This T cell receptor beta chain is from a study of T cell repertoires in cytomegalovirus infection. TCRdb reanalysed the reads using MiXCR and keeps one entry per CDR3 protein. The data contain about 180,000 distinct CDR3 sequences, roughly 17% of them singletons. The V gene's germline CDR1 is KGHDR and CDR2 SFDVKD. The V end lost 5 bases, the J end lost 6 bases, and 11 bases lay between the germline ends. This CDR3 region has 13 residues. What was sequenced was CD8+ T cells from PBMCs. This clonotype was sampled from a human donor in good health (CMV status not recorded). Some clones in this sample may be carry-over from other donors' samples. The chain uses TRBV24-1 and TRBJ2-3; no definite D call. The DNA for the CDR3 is TGTGCCACCAGTGGTAACTCGGAGGATACGCAGTATTTT. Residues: CATSGNSEDTQYF.